The 3 T cell receptor beta chains listed next were all sequenced from one sample in a study of blood T cell repertoires in COVID-19. Assay: immunoSEQ multiplex PCR; the TCRdb copy retains only in-frame clones and omits some. The sample includes 360,000 or so clones, roughly 84% of them seen just once. Material for sequencing was PBMCs or T cells enriched from blood (not recorded which). These receptors were taken from a woman in her 30s who had recovered from COVID-19.

The CDR3 sequence is CATALESSYNEQFF. CDR3 DNA: TGTGCCACCGCCCTTGAGAGCTCCTACAATGAGCAGTTCTTC. V gene TRBV15 combines with J gene TRBJ2-1; D is undetermined. The V gene's germline CDR1 is LNHNV and CDR2 YYDKDF (reference sequence). V shed 8 bases and J shed 0 bases, with 11 bases lying between them. The CDR3 consists of 14 residues.

The chain uses TRBV28 and TRBJ1-2; D is unresolved. This CDR3 is 13 amino acids long. Germline assignment: CDR1 MDHEN and CDR2 SYDVKM. The ends were cut back, 2 bases at V and 2 bases at J, with 6 bases in the middle. The CDR3 DNA reads TGTGCCAGCAGTTTAGGCTGGAACTATGGCTACACCTTC. Amino acids: CASSLGWNYGYTF.

The rearrangement links TRBV28 to TRBJ1-1, with TRBD1 matching 10 bases. The J segment lost 5 bases and the V segment lost 4 bases, leaving 10 bases of the junction unmatched. Germline V lookup: CDR1 MDHEN, CDR2 SYDVKM. This CDR3 has 16 amino acids. This CDR3 is CASSSLGQGIRTEAFF. The CDR3 DNA sequence: TGTGCCAGCAGTTCCCTGGGACAGGGGATTAGGACTGAAGCTTTCTTT.